The clone carrying this T cell receptor (beta chain) was picked up many times. The data belong to a study of CD8 T cells in ankylosing spondylitis. A single record per CDR3 protein comes from TCRdb applying MiXCR to the 5' RACE reads. This sample has fewer than 150,000 distinct CDR3 sequences, with 6% to 8.5% found just once. Trimming removed 2 bases from V and 3 bases from J, with 11 bases in between. The CDR3 loop spans 16 amino acids. CDR1 is MDHEN and CDR2 is SYDVKM in the germline V gene. Sequencing was done on a sample of blood, either unsorted or a sorted T cell fraction (not recorded which). The TCR sequence derives from a female donor with ankylosing spondylitis or in good health (not recorded which). The chain carries TRBV28 and TRBJ1-6; D not resolved. The CDR3 protein is CASSLMGLLYNSPLHF. CDR3 DNA sequence: TGTGCCAGCAGTTTAATGGGCCTCCTCTATAATTCACCCCTCCACTTT. The full variable domain, completed using reference TRBV28 and TRBJ1-6, is DVKVTQSSRYLVKRTGEKVFLECVQDMDHENMFWYRQDPGLGLRLIYFSYDVKMKEKGDIPEGYSVSREKKERFSLILESASTNQTSMYLCASSLMGLLYNSPLHFGNGTRLTVT.